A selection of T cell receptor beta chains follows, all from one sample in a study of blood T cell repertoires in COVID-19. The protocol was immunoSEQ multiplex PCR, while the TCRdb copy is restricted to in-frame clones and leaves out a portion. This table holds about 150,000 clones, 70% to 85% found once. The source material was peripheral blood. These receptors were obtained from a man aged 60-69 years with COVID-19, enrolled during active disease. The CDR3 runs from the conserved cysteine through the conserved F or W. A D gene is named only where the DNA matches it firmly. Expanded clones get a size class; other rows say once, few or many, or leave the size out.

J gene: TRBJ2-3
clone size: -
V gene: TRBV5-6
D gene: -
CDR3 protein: CASSHSTDTQYF
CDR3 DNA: TGTGCCAGCAGCCATAGCACAGATACGCAGTATTTT

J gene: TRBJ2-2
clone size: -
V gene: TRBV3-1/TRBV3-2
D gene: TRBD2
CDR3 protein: CASRPLAGGLTGELFF
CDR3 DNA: TGTGCCAGCAGACCCCTAGCGGGGGGGTTGACCGGGGAGCTGTTTTTT

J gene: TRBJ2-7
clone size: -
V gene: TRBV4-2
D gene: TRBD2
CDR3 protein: CASSHPSLAGGPNEQYF
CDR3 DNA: TGTGCCAGCAGCCACCCCTCTCTAGCGGGGGGGCCTAACGAGCAGTACTTC

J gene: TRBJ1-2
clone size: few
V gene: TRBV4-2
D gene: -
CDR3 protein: CASSQDPQGNYGYTF
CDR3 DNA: TGTGCCAGCAGCCAAGATCCCCAGGGGAACTATGGCTACACCTTC

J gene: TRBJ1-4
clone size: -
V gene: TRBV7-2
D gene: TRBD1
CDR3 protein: CASSPGQGTTTNEKLFF
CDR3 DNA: TGTGCCAGCAGCCCTGGACAGGGGACAACAACTAATGAAAAACTGTTTTTT

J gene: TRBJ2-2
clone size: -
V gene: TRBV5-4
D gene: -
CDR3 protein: CASSLAVLGELFF
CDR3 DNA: TGTGCCAGCAGCTTGGCTGTTCTGGGGGAGCTGTTTTTT

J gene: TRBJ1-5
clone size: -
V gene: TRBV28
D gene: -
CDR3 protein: CASSFDWDNASNQPQHF
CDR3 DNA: TGTGCCAGCAGTTTTGACTGGGACAACGCTAGCAATCAGCCCCAGCATTTT

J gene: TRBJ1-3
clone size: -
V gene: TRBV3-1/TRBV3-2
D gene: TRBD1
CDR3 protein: CASSLTGVGGNTIYF
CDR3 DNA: TGTGCCAGCAGTCTTACAGGGGTTGGAGGAAACACCATATATTTT

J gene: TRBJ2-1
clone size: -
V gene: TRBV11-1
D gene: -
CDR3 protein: CASSLTGAPYNEQFF
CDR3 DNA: TGTGCCAGCAGCTTAACGGGAGCCCCCTACAATGAGCAGTTCTTC

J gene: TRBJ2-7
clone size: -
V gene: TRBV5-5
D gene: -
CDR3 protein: CASSGTTGYEQYF
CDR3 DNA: TGTGCCAGCAGCGGAACGACAGGATACGAGCAGTACTTC

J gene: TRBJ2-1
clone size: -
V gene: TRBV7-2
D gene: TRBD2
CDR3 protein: CASSLDTGGGYNEQFF
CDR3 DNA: TGTGCCAGCAGCTTAGACACGGGAGGCGGCTACAATGAGCAGTTCTTC

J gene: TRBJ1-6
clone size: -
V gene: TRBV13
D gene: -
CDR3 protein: CASSARSNSPLHF
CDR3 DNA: TGTGCCAGCAGCGCTCGGAGTAATTCACCCCTCCACTTT

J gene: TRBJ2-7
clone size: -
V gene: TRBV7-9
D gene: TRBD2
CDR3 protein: CASSSGGLWEQYF
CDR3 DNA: TGTGCCAGCAGCTCGGGGGGGCTGTGGGAGCAGTACTTC

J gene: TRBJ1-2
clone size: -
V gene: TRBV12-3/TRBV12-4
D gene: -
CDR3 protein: CASSPSTDYGYTF
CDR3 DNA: TGTGCCAGCAGTCCTTCGACAGACTATGGCTACACCTTC

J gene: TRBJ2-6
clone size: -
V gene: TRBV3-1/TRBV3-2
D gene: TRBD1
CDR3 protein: CASSGTVFSGANVLTF
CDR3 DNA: TGTGCCAGCAGCGGGACAGTTTTTTCTGGGGCCAACGTCCTGACTTTC

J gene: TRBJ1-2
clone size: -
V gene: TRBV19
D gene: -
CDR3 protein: CASSSHRGGDGYTF
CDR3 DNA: TGTGCCAGTAGTTCCCACCGCGGGGGGGATGGCTACACCTTC

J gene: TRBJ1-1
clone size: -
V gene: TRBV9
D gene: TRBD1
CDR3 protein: CASSVGQGNTEAFF
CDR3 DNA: TGTGCCAGCAGCGTAGGACAGGGAAACACTGAAGCTTTCTTT

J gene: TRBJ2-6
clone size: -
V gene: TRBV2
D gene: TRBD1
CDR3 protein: CASSDPGGSGANVLTF
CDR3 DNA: TGTGCCAGCAGTGATCCAGGGGGATCTGGGGCCAACGTCCTGACTTTC

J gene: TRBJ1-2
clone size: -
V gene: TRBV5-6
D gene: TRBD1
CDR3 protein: CASSLEGQGHGYTF
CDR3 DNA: TGTGCCAGCAGCTTGGAGGGACAGGGGCACGGCTACACCTTC

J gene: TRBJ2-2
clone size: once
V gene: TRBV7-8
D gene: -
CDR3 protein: CASSRTMRGTGELFF
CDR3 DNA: TGTGCCAGCAGCCGAACGATGCGCGGCACCGGGGAGCTGTTTTTT

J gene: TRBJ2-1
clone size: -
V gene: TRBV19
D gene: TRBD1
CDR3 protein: CASSIARSGTGYEQFF
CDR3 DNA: TGTGCCAGTAGTATAGCTCGATCCGGGACAGGCTATGAGCAGTTCTTC

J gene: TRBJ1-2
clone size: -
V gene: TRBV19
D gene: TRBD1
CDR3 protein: CASSISPDRAFGYTF
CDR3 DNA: TGTGCCAGTAGTATATCTCCGGACAGGGCGTTTGGCTACACCTTC

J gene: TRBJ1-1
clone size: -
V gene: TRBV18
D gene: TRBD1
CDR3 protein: CASSPQETGGTEAFF
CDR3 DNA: TGTGCCAGCTCACCTCAAGAGACAGGGGGCACTGAAGCTTTCTTT

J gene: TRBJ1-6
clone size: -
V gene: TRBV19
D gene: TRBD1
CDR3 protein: CASSMVQGEAYNSPLHF
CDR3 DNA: TGTGCCAGTAGTATGGTCCAGGGGGAAGCCTATAATTCACCCCTCCACTTT

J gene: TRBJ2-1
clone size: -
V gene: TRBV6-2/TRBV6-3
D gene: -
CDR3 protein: CASSTGHLYNEQFF
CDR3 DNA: TGTGCCAGCAGTACCGGACATCTCTACAATGAGCAGTTCTTC

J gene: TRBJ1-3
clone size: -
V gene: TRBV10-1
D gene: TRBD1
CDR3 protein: CASSEPQGQGAGNTIYF
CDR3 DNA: TGCGCCAGCAGTGAGCCACAGGGACAGGGGGCGGGAAACACCATATATTTT

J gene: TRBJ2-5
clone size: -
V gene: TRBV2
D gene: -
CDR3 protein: CASRIRSGETQYF
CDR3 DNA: TGTGCCAGCAGGATCCGATCGGGGGAGACCCAGTACTTC

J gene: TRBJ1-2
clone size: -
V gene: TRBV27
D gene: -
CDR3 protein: CASGPLPGGGGYGYTF
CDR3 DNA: TGTGCCAGCGGCCCTCTCCCGGGGGGGGGCGGCTATGGCTACACCTTC

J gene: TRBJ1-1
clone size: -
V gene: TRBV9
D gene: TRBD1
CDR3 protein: CASSVGTGGTGTEAFF
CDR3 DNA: TGTGCCAGCAGCGTGGGGACAGGGGGCACGGGCACTGAAGCTTTCTTT

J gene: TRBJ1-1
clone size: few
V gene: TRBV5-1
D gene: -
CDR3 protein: CASSPMTVNTEAFF
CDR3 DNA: TGCGCCAGCAGCCCCATGACAGTGAACACTGAAGCTTTCTTT

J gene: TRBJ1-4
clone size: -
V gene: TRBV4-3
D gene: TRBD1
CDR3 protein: CASRSDRDSSEKLFF
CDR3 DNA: TGCGCCAGCAGAAGCGACCGGGACAGTAGCGAAAAACTGTTTTTT

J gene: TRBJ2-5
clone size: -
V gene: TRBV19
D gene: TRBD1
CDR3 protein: CASSGHGTAGETQYF
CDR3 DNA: TGTGCCAGTAGTGGACACGGGACAGCTGGGGAGACCCAGTACTTC

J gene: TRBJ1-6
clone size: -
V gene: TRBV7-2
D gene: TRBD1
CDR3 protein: CASSARQGINSPLHF
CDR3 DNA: TGTGCCAGCAGCGCCCGACAGGGGATCAATTCACCCCTCCACTTT

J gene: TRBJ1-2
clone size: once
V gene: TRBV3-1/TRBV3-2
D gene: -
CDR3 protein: CASSQGAREEDTF
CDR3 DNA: TGTGCCAGCAGCCAAGGTGCCAGGGAGGAGGACACCTTC

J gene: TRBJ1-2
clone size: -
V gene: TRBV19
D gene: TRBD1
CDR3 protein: CASSTLLEGAGNYGYTF
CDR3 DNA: TGTGCCAGTAGTACTCTTCTGGAGGGGGCTGGTAACTATGGCTACACCTTC

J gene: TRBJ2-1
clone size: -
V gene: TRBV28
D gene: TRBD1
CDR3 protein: CASSPLGGQANNEQFF
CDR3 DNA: TGTGCCAGCAGTCCCCTTGGGGGACAGGCCAACAATGAGCAGTTCTTC

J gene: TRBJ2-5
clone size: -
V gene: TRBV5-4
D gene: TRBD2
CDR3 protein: CASRSGGSQETQYF
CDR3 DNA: TGTGCCAGCAGGAGCGGGGGGTCCCAAGAGACCCAGTACTTC

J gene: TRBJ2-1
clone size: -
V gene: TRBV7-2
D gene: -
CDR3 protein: CASSSLGGPSYNEQFF
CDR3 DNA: TGTGCCAGCAGCTCCCTGGGGGGACCCTCCTACAATGAGCAGTTCTTC

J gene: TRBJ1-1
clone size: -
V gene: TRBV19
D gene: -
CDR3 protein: CASSSPRVADSTEAFF
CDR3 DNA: TGTGCCAGTAGTTCCCCGAGGGTGGCGGACAGCACTGAAGCTTTCTTT

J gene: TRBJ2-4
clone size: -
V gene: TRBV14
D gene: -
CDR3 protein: CASSQGTIGGIQYF
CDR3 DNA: TGTGCCAGCAGCCAAGGAACAATCGGCGGCATTCAGTACTTC

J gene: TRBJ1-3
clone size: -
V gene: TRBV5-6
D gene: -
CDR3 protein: CASSFRAKGNTIYF
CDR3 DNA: TGTGCCAGCAGCTTCAGGGCAAAGGGAAACACCATATATTTT

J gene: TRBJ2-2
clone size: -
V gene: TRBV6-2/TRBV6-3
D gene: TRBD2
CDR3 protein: CASSYEREIVGELFF
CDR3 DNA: TGTGCCAGCAGTTATGAGCGGGAGATCGTCGGGGAGCTGTTTTTT

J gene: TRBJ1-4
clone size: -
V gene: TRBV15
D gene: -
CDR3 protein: CATSRYAGVLFF
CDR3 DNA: TGTGCCACCAGCAGGTACGCAGGTGTTCTGTTTTTT

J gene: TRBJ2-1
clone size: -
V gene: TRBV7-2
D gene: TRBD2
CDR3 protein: CASRQSLAGVEQFF
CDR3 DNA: TGTGCCAGCAGGCAATCACTAGCGGGGGTTGAGCAGTTCTTC

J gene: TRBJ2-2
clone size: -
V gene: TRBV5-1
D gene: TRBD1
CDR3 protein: CASSGGQGRTGELFF
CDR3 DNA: TGCGCCAGCAGCGGGGGACAGGGTCGCACCGGGGAGCTGTTTTTT

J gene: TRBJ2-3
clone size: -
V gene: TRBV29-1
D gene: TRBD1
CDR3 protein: CSGADRVADTQYF
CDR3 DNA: TGCAGCGGAGCGGACAGGGTCGCAGATACGCAGTATTTT

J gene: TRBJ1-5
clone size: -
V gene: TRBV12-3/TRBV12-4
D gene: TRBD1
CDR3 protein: CASRRQGARPQHF
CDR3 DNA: TGTGCCAGCAGAAGACAGGGGGCACGGCCCCAGCATTTT

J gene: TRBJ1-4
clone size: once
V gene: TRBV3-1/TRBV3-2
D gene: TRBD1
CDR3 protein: CASLNGQGEKLFF
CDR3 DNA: TGTGCCAGCCTTAACGGACAGGGAGAAAAACTGTTTTTT

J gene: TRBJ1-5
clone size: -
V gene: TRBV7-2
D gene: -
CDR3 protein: CASSGTVVGQPQHF
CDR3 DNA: TGTGCCAGCAGCGGAACGGTGGTGGGCCAGCCCCAGCATTTT